These 24 T cell receptor beta chains originate from one sample sequenced in a study of T cell responses to AZD1222 COVID-19 vaccine. Here immunoSEQ multiplex PCR was the method, and the copy in TCRdb shows in-frame clones only, minus some. The data contain 120,000 to 150,000 clones, 70% to 90% of them singletons. Specimen: peripheral blood, collected on day 0 of AZD1222 vaccination. These receptors all stem from an adult in good health.

The genes are TRBV20-1 and TRBJ1-1; the D gene is possibly TRBD1 (6 bases). CDR3 length: 14 residues. V was shortened by 3 bases and J by 3 bases, with 14 bases between the two germline ends. The germline V gene has CDR1 DFQATT and CDR2 SNEGSKA (reference sequence). In DNA form, the CDR3 reads TGCAGTGCTAGTGGAACGAGGGGGGACACTGAAGCTTTCTTT. This encodes CSASGTRGDTEAFF.

This clone was seen just once. J is TRBJ2-7 and V is TRBV27; the match to TRBD1 covers 7 bases. CDR3 length: 13 amino acids. Germline CDR1 MNHEY, CDR2 SMNVEV (reference sequence). The V gene end was trimmed by 6 bases and the J gene end by 4 bases; junction bases not matched to a gene: 6. The CDR3: CASSGDSLYEQYF. Here the CDR3 DNA reads TGTGCCAGCAGCGGGGACAGCCTTTACGAGCAGTACTTC.

The gene calls are TRBV4-1 and TRBJ1-3; D is unclear. The CDR3 covers 15 residues. Germline CDR1 MGHRA, CDR2 YSYEKL. V dropped 1 base and J dropped 2 bases, with 9 bases sitting between them. In nucleotides, the CDR3 is TGCGCCAGCAGCCAAGGGGCCTACGCTGGAAACACCATATATTTT. Its protein is CASSQGAYAGNTIYF.

The rearrangement joins TRBV7-9 to TRBJ2-1; 16 bases map to TRBD2. Per the germline V gene, CDR1 is SEHNR and CDR2 is FQNEAQ (reference sequence). The CDR3 length is 17 residues. The ends lost 5 bases at V and 1 base at J; junction bases unmatched: 2. The CDR3 DNA is TGTGCCAGCAGCCTGGGACTAGCGGGAGGGTCCTACAATGAGCAGTTCTTC. It specifies CASSLGLAGGSYNEQFF.

The V call is TRBV4-1, the J call TRBJ1-1; D remains ambiguous. Trimming stripped 1 base from V and 2 bases from J, with 14 bases between. There are 16 residues in the CDR3. Per the germline V gene, CDR1 is MGHRA and CDR2 is YSYEKL. Written as DNA, the CDR3 is TGCGCCAGCAGCCAAGTCCCCCCCCCGGGAAACACTGAAGCTTTCTTT. Translation: CASSQVPPPGNTEAFF.

The chain is built from TRBV14 and TRBJ2-2, with D perhaps TRBD1 (6 bases). Germline V CDR1 and CDR2: SGHDN, FVKESK. Between the trimmed V and J ends, which lost 8 bases and 5 bases, there was a span of 15 bases. This CDR3 has 14 residues. CDR3 in amino acids: CASGIEGVTGELFF. DNA for the CDR3: TGTGCCAGCGGGATCGAGGGGGTTACCGGGGAGCTGTTTTTT.

This clone was observed a single time. The chain is built from TRBV5-1 and TRBJ1-4; the D is unclear. This CDR3 has 13 amino acids. The germline gives CDR1 SGHRS, CDR2 YFSETQ. V was pared by 7 bases and J by 11 bases, with 18 bases between. The CDR3 DNA follows: TGCGCCAGCTCCGCGTGGGAGGCGAAGAAACTGTTTTTT. This encodes CASSAWEAKKLFF.

The CDR3 region is CASSFPLGAGGQEQYF. In nucleotides, the CDR3 is TGTGCCAGCAGTTTCCCGCTAGGAGCGGGAGGTCAAGAGCAGTACTTC. This sequence joins TRBV28 and TRBJ2-7; 9 bases align to TRBD2. The ends lost 3 bases at V and 7 bases at J; junction bases unmatched: 13. CDR3 length: 16 residues. Per germline, CDR1 MDHEN and CDR2 SYDVKM. Supplemented by reference TRBV28 and TRBJ2-7, the full variable domain reads DVKVTQSSRYLVKRTGEKVFLECVQDMDHENMFWYRQDPGLGLRLIYFSYDVKMKEKGDIPEGYSVSREKKERFSLILESASTNQTSMYLCASSFPLGAGGQEQYFGPGTRLTVT.

V is TRBV28 and J is TRBJ2-1; no clear D gene. V was pared by 6 bases and J by 0 bases, with 15 bases between. CDR3 length: 16 amino acids. Germline V gene lookup returns CDR1 MDHEN and CDR2 SYDVKM. Written as DNA, the CDR3 is TGTGCCAGCAGGTCGTCGCTCTACAGCTCCTACAATGAGCAGTTCTTC. This gives the protein CASRSSLYSSYNEQFF.

V and J are TRBV11-2 and TRBJ2-5; 9 bases match TRBD2. The CDR3 contains 16 residues. V shed 0 bases, J shed 5 bases, and the junction held 7 bases outside the gene matches. The germline V gene has CDR1 SGHAT and CDR2 FQNNGV. The CDR3 nucleotides read TGTGCCAGCAGCTTAGATGGCGGGGGGGCCGGTGAGACCCAGTACTTC. This encodes CASSLDGGGAGETQYF.

CDR3 nucleotides: TGTGCCAGCAACGACAGGGAGTTCGGCAATCAGCCCCAGCATTTT. Translating gives CASNDREFGNQPQHF. The V and J genes are TRBV28 and TRBJ1-5, with 7 bases identical to TRBD1. With 7 bases clipped from V and 2 bases from J, the junction kept 8 bases outside the gene matches. The germline V gene encodes CDR1 MDHEN and CDR2 SYDVKM. This CDR3 is 15 amino acids long.

The J gene is TRBJ1-6, the V gene TRBV5-1; D gene unclear. V was shortened by 0 bases and J by 10 bases, with 8 bases between the two germline ends. The CDR3 extends over 13 amino acids. Per the germline V gene, CDR1 is SGHRS and CDR2 is YFSETQ. The CDR3 DNA is TGCGCCAGCAGCTTGGCCGCTGGATCACCCCTCCACTTT. Its protein is CASSLAAGSPLHF.

In this sample, this clone turned up a few times. V gene TRBV25-1 combines with J gene TRBJ2-2, with a possible D match to TRBD1 (5 bases). This CDR3 contains 14 residues. V lost 0 bases and J lost 3, with 5 bases in between. Germline loops: CDR1 MGHDK, CDR2 SYGVNS. CDR3 region: CASSEYRDTGELFF. CDR3 bases: TGTGCCAGCAGTGAATACAGGGACACCGGGGAGCTGTTTTTT. The whole variable domain, filled in from reference TRBV25-1 and TRBJ2-2, reads EADIYQTPRYLVIGTGKKITLECSQTMGHDKMYWYQQDPGMELHLIHYSYGVNSTEKGDLSSESTVSRIRTEHFPLTLESARPSHTSQYLCASSEYRDTGELFFGEGSRLTVL.

The DNA for the CDR3 is TGTGCCAGCAGCGTCGCCCACAGGGCTAATTCACCCCTCCACTTT. It codes for CASSVAHRANSPLHF. The genes are TRBV9 and TRBJ1-6; TRBD1 is a possible D gene (6 bases). V was cut by 2 bases and J by 6 bases, with 12 bases left in between. There are 15 residues in the CDR3. Germline CDR1 reads SGDLS; CDR2 reads YYNGEE. The full variable domain, rest sourced from reference TRBV9 and TRBJ1-6, is DSGVTQTPKHLITATGQRVTLRCSPRSGDLSVYWYQQSLDQGLQFLIQYYNGEERAKGNILERFSAQQFPDLHSELNLSSLELGDSALYFCASSVAHRANSPLHFGNGTRLTVT.

The chain is built from TRBV9 and TRBJ2-2; the match to TRBD1 covers 9 bases. The CDR3 consists of 16 residues. J was trimmed by 2 bases and V by 4 bases; bases with no gene match: 6. Germline V lookup: CDR1 SGDLS, CDR2 YYNGEE. The DNA for the CDR3 is TGTGCCAGCAGCTTCCGGACAGGGGCCAACACCGGGGAGCTGTTTTTT. It yields the protein CASSFRTGANTGELFF.

V gene TRBV28 combines with J gene TRBJ1-2, with 11 nucleotides matching TRBD1. This CDR3 has 15 amino acids. Losses at the gene ends were 6 bases for V and 6 bases for J; bases not matched to a gene: 9. Germline lookup yields CDR1 MDHEN and CDR2 SYDVKM. The CDR3 bases are TGTGCCAGCAGGCCAGGACAGGGGGCGGTCAATGGCTACACCTTC. Translating it yields CASRPGQGAVNGYTF.

CDR3 bases: TGTGCCAGCAGTTTCCGGACAGCTTCCTATGGCTACACCTTC. It is translated as CASSFRTASYGYTF. The chain links TRBV28 to TRBJ1-2, with TRBD1 as a possible D gene (6 bases). The V end lost 3 bases, the J end lost 4 bases, and 12 bases lay between the germline ends. CDR1 and CDR2 from the germline V gene are MDHEN and SYDVKM. The CDR3 length is 14 residues.

The chain links TRBV7-2 to TRBJ2-7, with TRBD2 matching 10 bases. From germline, CDR1 is SGHTA and CDR2 FQGNSA. The CDR3 is made up of 16 amino acids. Trimming cost V 0 bases and J 7 bases; bases outside gene matches: 9. As DNA, the CDR3 is TGTGCCAGCAGCTTAGCGTGGCTAGCGGGAGTGGGAGAGCAGTACTTC. As protein: CASSLAWLAGVGEQYF.

This rearrangement joins TRBV11-3 to TRBJ1-3; D remains unclear. The CDR3 has 19 amino acids. With 0 bases removed from V and 2 bases from J, the gap between germline ends came to 20 bases. Germline loops: CDR1 SGHNT, CDR2 YENEEA. CDR3 DNA: TGTGCCAGCAGCTTAGACCCGAGGGTCCGGACCTTGACTGGAAACACCATATATTTT. Translating gives CASSLDPRVRTLTGNTIYF.

The genes are TRBV7-9 and TRBJ2-3; no definite D call. Germline V lookup: CDR1 SEHNR, CDR2 FQNEAQ (reference sequence). This CDR3 has 14 amino acids. Trimming removed 2 bases from V and 0 bases from J, with 6 bases in between. CDR3 region: CASSLLLSTDTQYF. The CDR3 DNA is TGTGCCAGCAGCTTATTACTTAGCACAGATACGCAGTATTTT. Full variable domain (outside the CDR3, taken from reference TRBV7-9 and TRBJ2-3): DTGVSQNPRHKITKRGQNVTFRCDPISEHNRLYWYRQTLGQGPEFLTYFQNEAQLEKSRLLSDRFSAERPKGSFSTLEIQRTEQGDSAMYLCASSLLLSTDTQYFGPGTRLTVL.

The chain carries TRBV9 and TRBJ1-6; no reliable D call. The CDR3 length is 13 residues. CDR1 and CDR2 (germline): SGDLS, YYNGEE. The V end lost 1 base, the J end lost 11 bases, and 10 bases lay between the germline ends. As DNA, the CDR3 is TGTGCCAGCAGCGTAACCGGCGAACCACCCCTCCACTTT. Amino acids: CASSVTGEPPLHF.

This clone has only one observation. The sample has other DNA sequences that encode this CDR3 too. The chain uses TRBV9 and TRBJ1-2, with 9 nucleotides matching TRBD1. The CDR3 has 16 amino acids. V dropped 0 bases and J dropped 7; count of bases not matched to a gene: 10. Germline V gene sequence: CDR1 SGDLS, CDR2 YYNGEE. The CDR3 DNA follows: TGTGCCAGCAGCGTAGTCCCGACAGGGGGGAGAGGTGGCTACACCTTC. Amino acid sequence: CASSVVPTGGRGGYTF.

The gene calls are TRBV5-8 and TRBJ2-7; D gene ambiguous. The CDR3 sequence is 11 residues long. V dropped 4 bases and J dropped 0 bases, with 2 bases sitting between them. Germline CDR1 reads SGHTS; CDR2 reads YDEGEE. The CDR3 sequence is CASSVSYEQYF. CDR3 bases: TGTGCCAGCAGCGTCTCCTACGAGCAGTACTTC. Full variable domain (rest looked up from reference TRBV5-8 and TRBJ2-7): EAGVTQSPTHLIKTRGQQATLRCSPISGHTSVYWYQQALGLGLQFLLWYDEGEERNRGNFPPRFSGRQFPNYSSELNVNALELEDSALYLCASSVSYEQYFGPGTRLTVT.

CDR3 protein: CASSIGRDRPSHF. The CDR3 nucleotides read TGTGCCAGTAGTATAGGGCGAGACAGGCCCTCGCATTTT. The chain recombines TRBV19 with TRBJ1-5; possibly TRBD1 for D (6 bases). The CDR3 runs to 13 residues. The V end was cut by 1 base, the J end by 15 bases, with 16 bases between. CDR1 LNHDA and CDR2 SQIVND come from the germline V gene (reference sequence). The complete variable domain, with remaining parts taken from reference TRBV19 and TRBJ1-5, reads DGGITQSPKYLFRKEGQNVTLSCEQNLNHDAMYWYRQDPGQGLRLIYYSQIVNDFQKGDIAEGYSVSREKKESFPLTVTSAQKNPTAFYLCASSIGRDRPSHFGDGTRLSIL.